Ten or more counts support the clone carrying this T cell receptor (beta chain). What it recognizes is unknown. The data belong to a study of read filtering for tumor transcriptome and immune sequencing. Study as a whole: Mean patient age was roughly 66 years, range roughly 45 to 85; around 17 male, about 15 female. Study-level results: Around 85% of IR-seq clonotypes had one read, totaling roughly 3.5% of reads; RNA-seq: around 70% and 40%.

The CDR3 totals 14 residues. From germline, CDR1 is DFQATT and CDR2 SNEGSKA (reference sequence). V gave up 4 bases and J gave up 0 bases, with 10 bases separating them. This library used about 360 ng RNA and molecular barcoded adaptors spanning alpha/delta and beta/gamma chains. Each CDR3 protein is one row after TCRdb ran MiXCR on the reads. Of 25,000 or so distinct CDR3 sequences in the sample, around 20% were seen once. The sequenced sample was a population of CD138-negative cells sorted from bone marrow. The V call is TRBV20-1, the J call TRBJ1-5; D unresolved. This TCR derives from a donor aged 40 or over with multiple myeloma. Here the CDR3 reads CSATYRFSNQPQHF. CDR3 nucleotides: TGCAGTGCTACTTATAGGTTTAGCAATCAGCCCCAGCATTTT.